The text below deals with one TCR beta chain. Its antigen is unidentified. This CDR3 region has 13 residues. The trim removed 7 bases at V and 5 bases at J, leaving 4 bases unmatched. Germline CDR1 is MNHEY and CDR2 is SVGAGI. These data originate in a study of shared clonotypes between healthy human individuals. Overall study results and limits: Deeper or shallower sequencing was expected to change how clonotypes are shared among donors. Donors were few, which limited the genetic and exposure-history diversity represented. About 5% of naive CD4 clonotypes were shared across a few donors.

Here immunoSEQ multiplex PCR was the method, and the copy in TCRdb shows in-frame clones only, minus some. The sample lists about 1 million clones, around 76% occurring once. The receptor's source is a man aged 18 to 30 in good health. The sequenced sample consisted of memory CD4+ T cells sorted from blood. Subset described: CD45RA-negative fraction. The chain uses TRBV6-5 and TRBJ2-5, with 10 bases aligning to TRBD2. CDR3 bases: TGTGCCAGCACAGCGGGGGGGCCGGAGACCCAGTACTTC. Translating gives CASTAGGPETQYF.